This TCR beta chain came from a study of blood T cell repertoires in COVID-19 (TCRdb year 2020). Study-level background: Samples from collaborators originated in the United States, Italy and Spain and spanned both the acute and convalescent phases of COVID-19. The dataset comprised deeply sampled blood TCRbeta repertoires from subjects exposed to, actively infected with, or recovered from COVID-19. The repertoires were released in a freely available public database intended as a resource for research on the immune response to SARS-CoV-2. Samples were obtained from the ongoing ImmuneRACE study (first 160 participants) and from about 1,300 subjects provided by 6 global collaborators. The prospective study material was composed of cDNA or gDNA derived from T cells, B-cell-depleted T cells, or PBMCs. Sample metadata almost always included a de-identified subject ID, COVID-19 status, age in years and sex. Where available, HLA class I and class II types were taken from metadata supplied by the sample provider and were not determined by assay-based typing. The full study reports these points: The quantity of clinical and demographic metadata differed by source and by participant and was supplied without curation.

TCRbeta CDR3 regions were amplified from genomic DNA by means of the immunoSEQ Assay, a bias-controlled multiplex PCR. As for the original processing: Within the assay, amplification of reference gene primers was used to estimate how many nucleated cells each sample contained. To quantify the absolute abundance of each unique TCRbeta CDR3 rearrangement, sequence reads were collapsed and filtered. For each sample, productive Simpson clonality was calculated as the square root of Simpson's diversity index over productive rearrangements. TCRdb limited this immuneACCESS table to in-frame rearrangements with V and J called. A share of clones is missing; checked studies link under half to unresolved V genes, and the rest is unexplained. V, J and clone size are taken as reported in that table, and D and trimming were inferred from the DNA itself. The sample table contains under 250,000 clones; only one count was recorded for approximately 85% of them. 9% to 15% of the sample goes to the ten largest clones.

Trimming takes 5 bases off V and 6 bases off J; junction bases not matched to a gene: 11. The CDR3 starts with the cysteine, ends with the phenylalanine, and has 16 residues. Here the CDR3 DNA is all that survives: 48 bases in frame from base 1. From a lookup of the germline V gene, CDR1 and CDR2 are SGHVS and FNYEAQ. In regard to this clone: Its antigen has not been determined. No much larger clone is present one base from it, and per-base qualities are unavailable.

The collaborating institutions used their own protocols to collect whole blood in K2EDTA tubes. For TCRbeta analysis, collaborators shipped samples as frozen whole blood, isolated PBMCs, or DNA extracted from either of those sample types. In this chain, TRBV7-6 is recombined with TRBJ2-1, with 9 bases matching TRBD1. Sequences were obtained from peripheral blood. This sequence originates from a man aged 80 or over with acute or convalescent COVID-19. This receptor has the CDR3 CASSLSPGQGPNEQFF. The DNA is as follows: TGTGCCAGCAGCCTTAGCCCGGGACAGGGACCCAATGAGCAGTTCTTC.